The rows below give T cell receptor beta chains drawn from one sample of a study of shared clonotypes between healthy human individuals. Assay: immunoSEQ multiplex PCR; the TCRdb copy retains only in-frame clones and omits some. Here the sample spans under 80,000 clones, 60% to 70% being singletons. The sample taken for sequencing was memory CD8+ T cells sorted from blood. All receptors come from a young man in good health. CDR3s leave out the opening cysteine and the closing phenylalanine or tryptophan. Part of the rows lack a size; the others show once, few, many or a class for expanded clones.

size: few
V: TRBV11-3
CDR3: ASSRDRGGETQY

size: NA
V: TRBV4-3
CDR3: ASSQGGPVDTQY

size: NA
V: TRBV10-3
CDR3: AAGPSEQY

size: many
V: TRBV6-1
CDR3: ASRDRVSAETQY

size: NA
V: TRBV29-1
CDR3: SGRLRRGSTDTQY

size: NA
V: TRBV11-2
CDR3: ASSALESSYNEQF

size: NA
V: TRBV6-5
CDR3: ASSYKGSVQPQH

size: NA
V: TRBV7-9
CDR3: ASSPPFGTRYQETQY

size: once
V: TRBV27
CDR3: ASSSGTSGNSYEQY

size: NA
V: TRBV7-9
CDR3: ASSFLQGSYNEQF

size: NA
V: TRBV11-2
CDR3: ASSPLPDSGGREQF

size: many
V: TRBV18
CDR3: ASSPGGGHNEQF

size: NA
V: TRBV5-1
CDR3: ASSLKGEVIYGYT

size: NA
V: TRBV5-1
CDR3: ASSLSQGRNTEAF

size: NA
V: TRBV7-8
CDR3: ASSPGGSLGEQY

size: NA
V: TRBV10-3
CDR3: AISEADNYEQY

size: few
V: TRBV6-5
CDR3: ASSEEDRNEQF

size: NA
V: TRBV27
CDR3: ASRPLFAGANVLT

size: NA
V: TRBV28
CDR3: ASSLSSINEQF

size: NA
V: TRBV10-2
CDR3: ASSGEGNQPQH

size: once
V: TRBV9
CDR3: ASSVGSSYEQY

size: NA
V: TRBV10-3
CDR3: AISVGLAAYNEQF